These T cell receptor beta chains were read from a single sample in a study of blood T cell repertoires in COVID-19. Sequenced by immunoSEQ multiplex PCR; TCRdb stores in-frame clones only, minus some. The sample records around 220,000 clones, approximately 80% being singletons. Sequenced input: peripheral blood. Receptors originate from a woman over 75 with acute or convalescent COVID-19. Both conserved end residues are part of each CDR3. D genes are given only for firm matches. Size tells how often a clone was seen (once, few, many) or the class of an expanded clone, and some rows leave it out.

clone size	D gene	J gene	V gene	CDR3 protein	CDR3 DNA
-	TRBD2	TRBJ2-3	TRBV7-6	CASSLGLAGGGTDTQYF	TGTGCCAGCAGCCTGGGACTAGCGGGGGGGGGCACAGATACGCAGTATTTT
-	-	TRBJ1-4	TRBV6-5	CASSYVLPSGEKLFF	TGTGCCAGCAGTTACGTTTTACCTAGTGGTGAAAAACTGTTTTTT
few	-	TRBJ1-1	TRBV19	CASSIDFTSRNTEAFF	TGTGCCAGTAGTATAGATTTTACGTCGAGGAACACTGAAGCTTTCTTT
-	TRBD1	TRBJ1-3	TRBV7-3	CASSPQGGRNTIYF	TGTGCCAGCAGCCCACAGGGGGGGAGAAACACCATATATTTT
-	-	TRBJ2-6	TRBV19	CASSIGLSGGANVLTF	TGTGCCAGTAGTATAGGGCTTTCGGGTGGGGCCAACGTCCTGACTTTC
once	TRBD2	TRBJ2-2	TRBV6-2/TRBV6-3	CASSYSQGLVATGELFF	TGTGCCAGCAGTTACTCTCAGGGACTAGTCGCCACCGGGGAGCTGTTTTTT
few	-	TRBJ1-3	TRBV12-3/TRBV12-4	CASSSYTIYF	TGTGCCAGCAGTAGCTATACCATATATTTT
-	-	TRBJ1-2	TRBV19	CASSPQGTNYGYTF	TGTGCCAGTAGTCCCCAGGGAACGAACTATGGCTACACCTTC
-	TRBD1	TRBJ2-1	TRBV7-2	CASRLDRGRSNEQFF	TGTGCCAGCAGACTCGACAGGGGGCGATCCAATGAGCAGTTCTTC
-	TRBD2	TRBJ2-1	TRBV10-2	CASLIAGPNNEQFF	TGCGCCAGCTTAATAGCGGGACCTAACAATGAGCAGTTCTTC
-	-	TRBJ2-1	TRBV4-1	CASSRFRGGPNNEQFF	TGCGCCAGCAGCCGGTTTAGGGGCGGTCCTAACAATGAGCAGTTCTTC
once	TRBD1	TRBJ1-1	TRBV6-5	CASRGTVNTEAFF	TGTGCCAGCAGGGGGACAGTGAACACTGAAGCTTTCTTT
-	-	TRBJ1-1	TRBV19	CASSIDIYVGQMNTEAFF	TGTGCCAGTAGTATAGATATCTACGTGGGACAAATGAACACTGAAGCTTTCTTT
-	TRBD1	TRBJ1-4	TRBV27	CASSLTGTGAEKLFF	TGTGCCAGCAGTTTAACGGGGACAGGGGCCGAAAAACTGTTTTTT
-	-	TRBJ1-6	TRBV5-1	CASSLVSGNGSPLHF	TGCGCCAGCAGCTTGGTGTCGGGGAACGGTTCACCCCTCCACTTT
-	-	TRBJ1-1	TRBV2	CAGNRDPNTEAFF	TGTGCCGGGAACAGGGACCCGAACACTGAAGCTTTCTTT
-	TRBD1	TRBJ1-6	TRBV2	CASRAGGSPLHF	TGTGCCAGCAGGGCAGGGGGTTCACCCCTCCACTTT
-	-	TRBJ1-1	TRBV9	CASSVAGNTEAFF	TGTGCCAGCAGCGTAGCGGGAAACACTGAAGCTTTCTTT
-	TRBD1	TRBJ2-2	TRBV18	CASSSGTDTGELFF	TGTGCCAGCTCATCAGGGACAGACACCGGGGAGCTGTTTTTT
-	TRBD2	TRBJ2-2	TRBV2	CASSATKLAGGRSGELFF	TGTGCCAGCAGTGCCACGAAACTAGCGGGGGGGCGTAGCGGGGAGCTGTTTTTT
few	-	TRBJ1-2	TRBV7-6	CASSLGSRVNYGYTF	TGTGCCAGCAGCTTAGGAAGCAGGGTTAACTATGGCTACACCTTC
-	-	TRBJ2-6	TRBV5-6	CASSSGVSGANVLTF	TGTGCCAGCAGCTCGGGAGTTTCTGGGGCCAACGTCCTGACTTTC
once	-	TRBJ2-5	TRBV28	CASSLFGPTGETQYF	TGTGCCAGCAGCCTTTTCGGCCCTACCGGGGAGACCCAGTACTTC
-	-	TRBJ2-4	TRBV6-2/TRBV6-3	CASSYQGGVAKNIQYF	TGTGCCAGCAGTTACCAGGGCGGGGTAGCCAAAAACATTCAGTACTTC
-	TRBD1	TRBJ1-6	TRBV5-4	CASRSSWTGDSPLHF	TGTGCCAGCAGAAGTTCCTGGACAGGGGACTCACCCCTCCACTTT
-	TRBD1	TRBJ2-7	TRBV11-2	CASSPGQGIYEQYF	TGTGCCAGCAGCCCGGGACAGGGGATCTACGAGCAGTACTTC
-	TRBD1	TRBJ2-7	TRBV3-1/TRBV3-2	CASSQPAGQDHEQYF	TGTGCCAGCAGCCAACCCGCTGGACAGGACCACGAGCAGTACTTC
-	TRBD1	TRBJ1-6	TRBV6-5	CASTRTGEYNSPLHF	TGTGCCAGCACCAGGACAGGAGAGTATAATTCACCCCTCCACTTT
-	-	TRBJ1-2	TRBV28	CASRRQSGYTF	TGTGCCAGCAGGCGACAGTCTGGCTACACCTTC
-	TRBD2	TRBJ2-3	TRBV11-2	CASKLAGPDTQYF	TGTGCCAGCAAGCTAGCGGGCCCAGATACGCAGTATTTT
-	TRBD2	TRBJ2-2	TRBV28	CASSLNSGRETGELFF	TGTGCCAGCAGTTTGAACAGCGGGAGGGAAACCGGGGAGCTGTTTTTT
once	TRBD1	TRBJ1-1	TRBV5-1	CASSIRQGATEAFF	TGCGCCAGCAGCATCCGACAGGGGGCCACTGAAGCTTTCTTT
-	TRBD2	TRBJ2-3	TRBV5-6	CASSLLERERGDTQYF	TGTGCCAGCAGCTTGCTAGAGCGGGAGCGGGGAGATACGCAGTATTTT
-	-	TRBJ1-3	TRBV20-1	CSASSGGVGNTIYF	TGCAGTGCTAGTTCGGGGGGCGTAGGAAACACCATATATTTT
-	-	TRBJ2-1	TRBV25-1	CASSEEGRVNNEQFF	TGTGCCAGCAGTGAAGAGGGCCGCGTGAATAATGAGCAGTTCTTC
-	-	TRBJ2-7	TRBV7-9	CASSLGEAPQYF	TGTGCCAGCAGCCTAGGCGAAGCGCCGCAGTACTTC
-	-	TRBJ2-1	TRBV6-6	CASKPTAYNEQFF	TGTGCCAGCAAGCCTACAGCCTACAATGAGCAGTTCTTC
-	-	TRBJ2-7	TRBV7-2	CASSLVGSVVYEQYF	TGTGCCAGCAGCTTAGTCGGTAGCGTAGTCTACGAGCAGTACTTC
-	-	TRBJ1-2	TRBV6-4	CASSDHGGPASGYTF	TGTGCCAGCAGTGACCACGGGGGGCCGGCGAGTGGCTACACCTTC
-	-	TRBJ1-5	TRBV7-9	CASSFVGGGNQPQHF	TGTGCCAGCAGCTTTGTCGGGGGTGGCAATCAGCCCCAGCATTTT
-	-	TRBJ1-5	TRBV10-3	CAISTFGGGQPQHF	TGTGCCATCAGTACCTTTGGGGGCGGTCAGCCCCAGCATTTT
-	-	TRBJ2-7	TRBV6-5	CASSYSGGWYSYEQYF	TGTGCCAGCAGTTACTCGGGCGGGTGGTACTCCTACGAGCAGTACTTC
-	-	TRBJ2-7	TRBV18	CASSPGTQSYEQYF	TGTGCCAGCTCACCCGGGACACAATCCTACGAGCAGTACTTC
-	-	TRBJ2-7	TRBV9	CASSVSSGAYEQYF	TGTGCCAGCAGCGTCTCGTCGGGGGCCTACGAGCAGTACTTC
-	-	TRBJ1-6	TRBV7-9	CASSSGGQSAPLHF	TGTGCCAGCAGCTCCGGTGGACAGTCAGCACCCCTCCACTTT
-	TRBD1	TRBJ2-1	TRBV6-5	CASRGTGSNEQFF	TGTGCCAGCCGCGGGACAGGTAGCAATGAGCAGTTCTTC
few	-	TRBJ1-1	TRBV7-3	CASSLNPGGTEAFF	TGTGCCAGCAGCTTAAACCCGGGGGGTACTGAAGCTTTCTTT
-	TRBD2	TRBJ2-7	TRBV7-2	CASSRSLAGDSYEQYF	TGTGCCAGCAGCCGGTCACTAGCGGGAGACTCCTACGAGCAGTACTTC
-	-	TRBJ1-2	TRBV15	CATSREQGGNYGYTF	TGTGCCACCAGCAGGGAACAGGGCGGTAACTATGGCTACACCTTC
-	TRBD1	TRBJ2-5	TRBV29-1	CSVLRGRLETQYF	TGCAGCGTTCTCAGGGGGCGCCTAGAGACCCAGTACTTC
few	TRBD1	TRBJ1-2	TRBV15	CATSRGHPGQGEGGYTF	TGTGCCACCAGCAGAGGCCACCCTGGACAGGGGGAAGGAGGCTACACCTTC
-	TRBD1	TRBJ2-7	TRBV29-1	CSLGTGVYEQYF	TGCAGCCTAGGGACAGGCGTCTACGAGCAGTACTTC
-	-	TRBJ1-5	TRBV2	CASSELTGNQPQHF	TGTGCCAGCAGTGAATTGACAGGTAATCAGCCCCAGCATTTT
-	-	TRBJ2-3	TRBV4-3	CASSQHKLAGALSTDTQYF	TGCGCCAGCAGCCAACATAAATTGGCGGGGGCACTTAGCACAGATACGCAGTATTTT
-	-	TRBJ1-1	TRBV29-1	CSGRGMNTEAFF	TGCAGCGGCAGGGGAATGAACACTGAAGCTTTCTTT
few	-	TRBJ1-1	TRBV5-6	CASSLMGSEAFF	TGTGCCAGCAGCTTGATGGGCTCTGAAGCTTTCTTT
-	-	TRBJ1-2	TRBV13	CASSLVGSSGYGYTF	TGTGCCAGCAGCTTAGTCGGGTCCTCTGGGTATGGCTACACCTTC
-	TRBD2	TRBJ2-3	TRBV18	CASSLGRGADTQYF	TGTGCCAGCTCACTCGGGAGGGGCGCAGATACGCAGTATTTT